These T cell receptor beta chains were read from a single sample in a study of T cell changes during pregnancy in multiple sclerosis. The protocol was immunoSEQ multiplex PCR, while the TCRdb copy is restricted to in-frame clones and leaves out a portion. The sample shows 7,500 to 9,500 clones, around 87% of them seen only once. Sample: CD8+ T cells from peripheral blood mononuclear cells, taken in the first trimester of pregnancy. The receptors derive from a female donor in good health, enrolled as a control in a pregnancy study. Each CDR3 is given with its conserved first and last residue. The D gene is left open where the match is weak. A row's size may be missing; if present it is once, few, many or a size class.

clone_size: NA
v_call: TRBV4-2
d_call: NA
j_call: TRBJ2-7
cdr3_aa: CASSQVRDSSYEQYF
cdr3_nt: TGTGCCAGCAGCCAAGTAAGGGACTCCTCCTACGAGCAGTACTTC

clone_size: NA
v_call: TRBV6-6
d_call: NA
j_call: TRBJ1-2
cdr3_aa: CASSSGFTNYGYTF
cdr3_nt: TGTGCCAGCAGCTCAGGGTTTACTAACTATGGCTACACCTTC

clone_size: once
v_call: TRBV27
d_call: TRBD2
j_call: TRBJ2-1
cdr3_aa: CASSRVYEGLAGGLEQFF
cdr3_nt: TGTGCCAGCAGCCGAGTTTACGAGGGACTAGCGGGGGGGCTGGAGCAGTTCTTC

clone_size: NA
v_call: TRBV6-1
d_call: TRBD1
j_call: TRBJ1-5
cdr3_aa: CASSELTGNNQPQHF
cdr3_nt: TGTGCCAGCAGTGAACTGACAGGGAACAATCAGCCCCAGCATTTT

clone_size: once
v_call: TRBV6-4
d_call: NA
j_call: TRBJ2-7
cdr3_aa: CASSAQKPSYEQYF
cdr3_nt: TGTGCCAGCAGTGCGCAGAAACCCTCCTACGAGCAGTACTTC

clone_size: NA
v_call: TRBV7-2
d_call: TRBD2
j_call: TRBJ2-3
cdr3_aa: CASSLLAGSTADTQYF
cdr3_nt: TGTGCCAGCAGCTTATTAGCGGGATCTACGGCAGATACGCAGTATTTT

clone_size: NA
v_call: TRBV27
d_call: NA
j_call: TRBJ1-1
cdr3_aa: CASSFSLNTEAFF
cdr3_nt: TGTGCCAGCAGTTTTTCATTGAACACTGAAGCTTTCTTT

clone_size: NA
v_call: TRBV6-6
d_call: NA
j_call: TRBJ1-2
cdr3_aa: CASSYGGGGYGYTF
cdr3_nt: TGTGCCAGCAGTTATGGGGGCGGTGGGTATGGCTACACCTTC

clone_size: few
v_call: TRBV10-3
d_call: NA
j_call: TRBJ2-7
cdr3_aa: CAISLGAGYYEQYF
cdr3_nt: TGTGCCATCAGCTTAGGTGCAGGATACTACGAGCAGTACTTC

clone_size: NA
v_call: TRBV20-1
d_call: NA
j_call: TRBJ1-2
cdr3_aa: CSAIARYTF
cdr3_nt: TGCAGTGCTATAGCACGCTACACCTTC

clone_size: NA
v_call: TRBV7-2
d_call: NA
j_call: TRBJ2-1
cdr3_aa: CASSLLAGYNEQFF
cdr3_nt: TGTGCCAGCAGCTTATTGGCGGGCTACAATGAGCAGTTCTTC

clone_size: NA
v_call: TRBV2
d_call: NA
j_call: TRBJ2-7
cdr3_aa: CASWVGAAYEQYF
cdr3_nt: TGTGCCAGCTGGGTGGGGGCAGCCTACGAGCAGTACTTC

clone_size: NA
v_call: TRBV13
d_call: NA
j_call: TRBJ2-1
cdr3_aa: CASSWQGRGEQFF
cdr3_nt: TGTGCCAGCAGCTGGCAGGGGCGAGGGGAGCAGTTCTTC

clone_size: NA
v_call: TRBV13
d_call: TRBD1
j_call: TRBJ2-1
cdr3_aa: CASESQGTVSSYNEQFF
cdr3_nt: TGTGCCAGCGAAAGTCAGGGGACAGTTAGCTCCTACAATGAGCAGTTCTTC

clone_size: NA
v_call: TRBV6-5
d_call: TRBD1
j_call: TRBJ1-2
cdr3_aa: CASSQDRSYGYTF
cdr3_nt: TGTGCCAGCAGTCAGGACAGGTCCTATGGCTACACCTTC

clone_size: NA
v_call: TRBV6-9
d_call: TRBD2
j_call: TRBJ2-7
cdr3_aa: CASSYQSGKAHEQYF
cdr3_nt: TGTGCCAGCAGTTATCAGAGCGGGAAGGCCCACGAGCAGTACTTC

clone_size: NA
v_call: TRBV7-9
d_call: NA
j_call: TRBJ1-2
cdr3_aa: CASSPDTYGYTF
cdr3_nt: TGTGCCAGCAGCCCTGACACCTATGGCTACACCTTC

clone_size: once
v_call: TRBV6-4
d_call: TRBD2
j_call: TRBJ2-1
cdr3_aa: CASSWVSGGQDEQFF
cdr3_nt: TGTGCCAGCAGTTGGGTGTCGGGGGGGCAAGATGAGCAGTTCTTC

clone_size: NA
v_call: TRBV7-2
d_call: TRBD2
j_call: TRBJ2-7
cdr3_aa: CASSFSGLVYEQYF
cdr3_nt: TGTGCCAGCAGCTTCTCGGGACTAGTATACGAGCAGTACTTC

clone_size: NA
v_call: TRBV5-1
d_call: NA
j_call: TRBJ1-3
cdr3_aa: CASSPQGPLSGNTIYF
cdr3_nt: TGCGCCAGCAGCCCACAGGGCCCCCTCTCTGGAAACACCATATATTTT

clone_size: NA
v_call: TRBV6-1
d_call: NA
j_call: TRBJ1-5
cdr3_aa: CASSEERGWAQHF
cdr3_nt: TGTGCCAGCAGTGAAGAGCGGGGTTGGGCCCAGCATTTT

clone_size: few
v_call: TRBV14
d_call: NA
j_call: TRBJ1-1
cdr3_aa: CASSTGGGVNTEAFF
cdr3_nt: TGTGCCAGCAGCACAGGAGGGGGGGTGAACACTGAAGCTTTCTTT

clone_size: NA
v_call: TRBV2
d_call: TRBD2
j_call: TRBJ2-7
cdr3_aa: CASGLTSGGPNSYEQYF
cdr3_nt: TGTGCCAGCGGGTTGACTAGCGGGGGCCCGAACTCCTACGAGCAGTACTTC

clone_size: NA
v_call: TRBV10-2
d_call: NA
j_call: TRBJ2-2
cdr3_aa: CASSDAESLRWELFF
cdr3_nt: TGCGCCAGCAGTGACGCGGAGAGTTTGAGGTGGGAGCTGTTTTTT

clone_size: NA
v_call: TRBV7-9
d_call: NA
j_call: TRBJ1-6
cdr3_aa: CASSTGGGNSPLHF
cdr3_nt: TGTGCCAGCAGCACCGGAGGAGGGAATTCACCCCTCCACTTT

clone_size: once
v_call: TRBV10-3
d_call: TRBD2
j_call: TRBJ2-2
cdr3_aa: CAIARGGRAGELFF
cdr3_nt: TGTGCCATCGCCCGGGGGGGGCGGGCCGGGGAGCTGTTTTTT

clone_size: NA
v_call: TRBV10-3
d_call: TRBD2
j_call: TRBJ2-5
cdr3_aa: CAIAGLAGDQETQYF
cdr3_nt: TGTGCCATCGCCGGACTAGCGGGGGACCAAGAGACCCAGTACTTC

clone_size: once
v_call: TRBV6-1
d_call: NA
j_call: TRBJ1-5
cdr3_aa: CASSFDLAGNQPQHF
cdr3_nt: TGTGCCAGCAGTTTTGATCTGGCAGGCAATCAGCCCCAGCATTTT

clone_size: NA
v_call: TRBV7-2
d_call: TRBD1
j_call: TRBJ2-2
cdr3_aa: CATPRQGVTVAGELFF
cdr3_nt: TGTGCCACACCACGTCAGGGGGTAACTGTCGCCGGGGAGCTGTTTTTT

clone_size: NA
v_call: TRBV6-5
d_call: TRBD2
j_call: TRBJ2-7
cdr3_aa: CASSLAGNYEQYF
cdr3_nt: TGTGCCAGCAGTCTAGCGGGGAACTACGAGCAGTACTTC

clone_size: NA
v_call: TRBV27
d_call: NA
j_call: TRBJ1-2
cdr3_aa: CASSSLHQGSGYTF
cdr3_nt: TGTGCCAGCAGTTCCCTGCATCAGGGGAGTGGCTACACCTTC

clone_size: NA
v_call: TRBV25-1
d_call: NA
j_call: TRBJ2-4
cdr3_aa: CASSEYGAKNIQYF
cdr3_nt: TGTGCCAGCAGTGAATATGGGGCAAAAAACATTCAGTACTTC

clone_size: NA
v_call: TRBV6-4
d_call: NA
j_call: TRBJ2-2
cdr3_aa: CASSDSPTSEIGELFF
cdr3_nt: TGTGCCAGCAGTGACTCCCCGACTAGTGAAATCGGGGAGCTGTTTTTT

clone_size: NA
v_call: TRBV7-3
d_call: NA
j_call: TRBJ2-1
cdr3_aa: CASSLTGGALVF
cdr3_nt: TGTGCCAGCAGCTTAACTGGGGGGGCCCTTGTCTTC

clone_size: NA
v_call: TRBV14
d_call: NA
j_call: TRBJ2-7
cdr3_aa: CASSRARYEQYF
cdr3_nt: TGTGCCAGCAGCCGCGCGAGATACGAGCAGTACTTC

clone_size: NA
v_call: TRBV13
d_call: TRBD2
j_call: TRBJ2-1
cdr3_aa: CASSRRTSVSYNEQFF
cdr3_nt: TGTGCCAGCAGCCGGAGGACTAGCGTATCCTACAATGAGCAGTTCTTC

clone_size: once
v_call: TRBV9
d_call: NA
j_call: TRBJ2-3
cdr3_aa: CASSGTTGTQYF
cdr3_nt: TGTGCCAGCAGCGGGACAACTGGTACGCAGTATTTT

clone_size: once
v_call: TRBV4-2
d_call: NA
j_call: TRBJ1-5
cdr3_aa: CASSHRAGWYNQPQHF
cdr3_nt: TGTGCCAGCAGCCATAGGGCAGGGTGGTATAATCAGCCCCAGCATTTT

clone_size: NA
v_call: TRBV11-3
d_call: TRBD2
j_call: TRBJ2-2
cdr3_aa: CASSLGWRGMSTGELFF
cdr3_nt: TGTGCCAGCAGCTTAGGGTGGCGGGGGATGAGTACCGGGGAGCTGTTTTTT

clone_size: once
v_call: TRBV15
d_call: TRBD2
j_call: TRBJ2-7
cdr3_aa: CATSTERGGFEEQYF
cdr3_nt: TGTGCCACCAGCACAGAGCGGGGGGGTTTCGAAGAGCAGTACTTC

clone_size: few
v_call: TRBV14
d_call: TRBD1
j_call: TRBJ1-1
cdr3_aa: CASSPDRAHTEAFF
cdr3_nt: TGTGCCAGCAGCCCCGACAGGGCGCACACTGAAGCTTTCTTT

clone_size: NA
v_call: TRBV27
d_call: NA
j_call: TRBJ2-7
cdr3_aa: CASSLSSTLKQYF
cdr3_nt: TGTGCCAGCAGTTTAAGTAGCACTCTGAAGCAGTACTTC

clone_size: NA
v_call: TRBV13
d_call: NA
j_call: TRBJ2-5
cdr3_aa: CASSLGLQETQYF
cdr3_nt: TGTGCCAGCAGCTTGGGACTGCAAGAGACCCAGTACTTC

clone_size: NA
v_call: TRBV5-6
d_call: NA
j_call: TRBJ2-3
cdr3_aa: CASSLSSTDTQYF
cdr3_nt: TGTGCCAGCAGCTTGTCAAGCACAGATACGCAGTATTTT

clone_size: NA
v_call: TRBV5-4
d_call: NA
j_call: TRBJ1-2
cdr3_aa: CASSFPGREEGYTF
cdr3_nt: TGTGCCAGCAGCTTCCCCGGCAGGGAAGAAGGCTACACCTTC

clone_size: NA
v_call: TRBV7-9
d_call: TRBD1
j_call: TRBJ2-1
cdr3_aa: CASSPRDLRDRGSNEQFF
cdr3_nt: TGTGCCAGCAGCCCCAGAGACCTCCGGGACAGGGGCAGTAATGAGCAGTTCTTC

clone_size: NA
v_call: TRBV6-5
d_call: NA
j_call: TRBJ2-6
cdr3_aa: CASSHASGANVLTF
cdr3_nt: TGTGCCAGCAGTCATGCGTCTGGGGCCAACGTCCTGACTTTC

clone_size: NA
v_call: TRBV7-2
d_call: NA
j_call: TRBJ2-3
cdr3_aa: CASSLGIQGSSEDTQYF
cdr3_nt: TGTGCCAGCAGCTTAGGAATTCAGGGATCATCAGAAGATACGCAGTATTTT

clone_size: NA
v_call: TRBV4-3
d_call: TRBD1
j_call: TRBJ2-7
cdr3_aa: CASSQELGQGFGEQYF
cdr3_nt: TGCGCCAGCAGCCAAGAATTGGGACAGGGATTCGGCGAGCAGTACTTC

clone_size: NA
v_call: TRBV14
d_call: NA
j_call: TRBJ1-2
cdr3_aa: CASSRTTNYGYTF
cdr3_nt: TGTGCCAGCAGCCGGACTACTAACTATGGCTACACCTTC

clone_size: NA
v_call: TRBV4-3
d_call: NA
j_call: TRBJ1-4
cdr3_aa: CASSPRKTFGEKLFF
cdr3_nt: TGCGCCAGCAGCCCCCGGAAGACTTTCGGAGAAAAACTGTTTTTT

clone_size: NA
v_call: TRBV6-5
d_call: NA
j_call: TRBJ2-1
cdr3_aa: CASSPGTSNEQFF
cdr3_nt: TGTGCCAGCAGCCCCGGGACAAGCAATGAGCAGTTCTTC

clone_size: NA
v_call: TRBV9
d_call: NA
j_call: TRBJ1-3
cdr3_aa: CASRVRRTAINSGNTIYF
cdr3_nt: TGTGCCAGCAGGGTGAGGAGGACAGCCATTAATTCTGGAAACACCATATATTTT

clone_size: NA
v_call: TRBV13
d_call: TRBD1
j_call: TRBJ2-5
cdr3_aa: CASSSTGGTTETQYF
cdr3_nt: TGTGCCAGCAGCTCCACAGGGGGCACAACAGAGACCCAGTACTTC

clone_size: once
v_call: TRBV27
d_call: NA
j_call: TRBJ2-3
cdr3_aa: CASSVSTGTDTQYF
cdr3_nt: TGTGCCAGCAGTGTCTCTACAGGGACAGATACGCAGTATTTT